This T cell receptor beta chain was recovered during a study of cytomegalovirus exposure and HLA in healthy donors. Overall study context: Earlier, 117 million unique TCR beta sequences were recovered from roughly 180 million T cells by an analysis. Study conclusions and caveats: Productive status was seen about 87% or about 30% of the time for most TCR beta V segments in an earlier analysis. Associated with HLA alleles at 0.05 false discovery rate in a later analysis were around 17,000 TCR beta sequences. Altogether, some 170 TCR beta chains were recorded as cytomegalovirus-associated.

As concerns this clone: Its antigen is not identified.

PCR was performed using 60 Vbeta and 13 Jbeta primers. This table comes from immunoSEQ multiplex PCR, and its TCRdb copy is limited to in-frame clones, with some not included. The table has around 100,000 clones, over 50% seen once; the top ten hold roughly 3.9%. Germline assignment: CDR1 LNHDA and CDR2 SQIVND (reference sequence). V trimming: 0 bases; J trimming: 5 bases; junction bases outside the gene matches: 12. The CDR3 runs 17 residues. This receptor was taken from a man aged 30-40 years in good health and CMV-seronegative. The sequencing sample was made of PBMCs. The chain recombines TRBV19 with TRBJ2-5, with 7 positions matching TRBD2. Here the CDR3 reads CASSIDLGLAVRETQYF. The CDR3, as DNA: TGTGCCAGTAGTATAGATCTAGGGCTAGCGGTGAGGGAGACCCAGTACTTC.